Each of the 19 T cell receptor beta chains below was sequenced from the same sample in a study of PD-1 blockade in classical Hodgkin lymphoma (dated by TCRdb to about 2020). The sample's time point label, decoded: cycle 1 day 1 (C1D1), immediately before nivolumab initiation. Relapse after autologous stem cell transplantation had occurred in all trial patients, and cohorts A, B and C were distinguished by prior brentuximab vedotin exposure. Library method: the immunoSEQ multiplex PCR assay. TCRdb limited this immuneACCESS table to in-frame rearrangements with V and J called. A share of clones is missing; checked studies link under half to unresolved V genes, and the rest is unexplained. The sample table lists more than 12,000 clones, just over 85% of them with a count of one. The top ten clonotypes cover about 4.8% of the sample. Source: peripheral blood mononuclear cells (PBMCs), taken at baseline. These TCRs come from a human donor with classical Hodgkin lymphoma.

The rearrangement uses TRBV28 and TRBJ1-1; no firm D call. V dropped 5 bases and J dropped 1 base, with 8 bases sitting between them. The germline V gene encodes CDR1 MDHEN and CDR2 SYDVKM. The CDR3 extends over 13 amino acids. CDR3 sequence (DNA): TGTGCCAGCAGTGCGGGGTCGAACACTGAAGCTTTCTTT. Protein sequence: CASSAGSNTEAFF.

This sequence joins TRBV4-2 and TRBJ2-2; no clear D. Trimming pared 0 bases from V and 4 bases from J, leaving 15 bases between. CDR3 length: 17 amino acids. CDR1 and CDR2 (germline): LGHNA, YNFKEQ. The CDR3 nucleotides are TGTGCCAGCAGCCAAGAACACGCGCTGTTGGGCACCGGGGAGCTGTTTTTT. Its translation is CASSQEHALLGTGELFF.

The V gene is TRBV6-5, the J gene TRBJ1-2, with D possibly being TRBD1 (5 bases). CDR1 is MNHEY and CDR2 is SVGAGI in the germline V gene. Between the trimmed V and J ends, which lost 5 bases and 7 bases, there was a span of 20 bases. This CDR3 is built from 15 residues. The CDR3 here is CASSPTSILGGGYTF. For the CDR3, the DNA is TGTGCCAGCAGTCCCACAAGTATCTTGGGGGGTGGCTACACCTTC.

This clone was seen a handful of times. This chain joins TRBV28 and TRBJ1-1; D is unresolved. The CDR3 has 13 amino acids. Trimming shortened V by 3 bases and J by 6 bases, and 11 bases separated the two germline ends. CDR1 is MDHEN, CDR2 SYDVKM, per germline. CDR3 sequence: CASSFLTPPEAFF. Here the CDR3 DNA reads TGTGCCAGCAGTTTCCTCACCCCCCCTGAAGCTTTCTTT. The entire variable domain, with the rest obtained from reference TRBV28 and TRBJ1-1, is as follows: DVKVTQSSRYLVKRTGEKVFLECVQDMDHENMFWYRQDPGLGLRLIYFSYDVKMKEKGDIPEGYSVSREKKERFSLILESASTNQTSMYLCASSFLTPPEAFFGQGTRLTVV.

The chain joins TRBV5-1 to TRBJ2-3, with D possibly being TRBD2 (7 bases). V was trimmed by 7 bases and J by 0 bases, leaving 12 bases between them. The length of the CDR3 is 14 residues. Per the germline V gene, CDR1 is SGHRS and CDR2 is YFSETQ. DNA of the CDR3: TGCGCCAGCGTTAGGGGGGGTAGCACAGATACGCAGTATTTT. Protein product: CASVRGGSTDTQYF.

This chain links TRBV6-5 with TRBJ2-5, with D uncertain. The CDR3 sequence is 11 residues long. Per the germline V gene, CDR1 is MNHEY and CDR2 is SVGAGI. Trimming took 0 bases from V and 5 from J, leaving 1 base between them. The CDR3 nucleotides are TGTGCCAGCAGTTACTCCGAGACCCAGTACTTC. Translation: CASSYSETQYF.

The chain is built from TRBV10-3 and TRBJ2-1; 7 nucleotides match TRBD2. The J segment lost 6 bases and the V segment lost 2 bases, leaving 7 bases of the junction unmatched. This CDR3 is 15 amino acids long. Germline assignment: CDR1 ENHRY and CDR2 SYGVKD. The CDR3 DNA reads TGTGCCATCAGTGAGGGCGGGGGAGGGCCCAATGAGCAGTTCTTC. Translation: CAISEGGGGPNEQFF.

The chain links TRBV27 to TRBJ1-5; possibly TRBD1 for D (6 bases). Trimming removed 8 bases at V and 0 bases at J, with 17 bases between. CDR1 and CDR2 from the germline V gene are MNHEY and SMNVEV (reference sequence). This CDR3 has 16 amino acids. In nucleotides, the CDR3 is TGTGCCAGCCGCCGAGCAGGGGCGCTTAGCAATCAGCCCCAGCATTTT. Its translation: CASRRAGALSNQPQHF.

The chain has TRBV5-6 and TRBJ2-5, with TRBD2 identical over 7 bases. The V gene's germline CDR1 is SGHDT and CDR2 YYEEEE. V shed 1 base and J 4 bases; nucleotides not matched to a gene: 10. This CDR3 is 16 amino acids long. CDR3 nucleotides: TGTGCCAGCAGCTTGACCGGGACTAAGAATGGAGAGACCCAGTACTTC. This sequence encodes CASSLTGTKNGETQYF.

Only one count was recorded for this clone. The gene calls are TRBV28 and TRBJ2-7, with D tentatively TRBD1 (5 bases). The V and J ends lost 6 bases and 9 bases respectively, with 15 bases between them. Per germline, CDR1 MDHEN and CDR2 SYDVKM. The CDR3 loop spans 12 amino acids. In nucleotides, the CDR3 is TGTGCCAGCAGCGCATCAGGGTGGGCGCAGTACTTC. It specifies CASSASGWAQYF.

CDR3 residues: CAWTPGGHNEQFF. CDR3 DNA: TGTGCCTGGACCCCCGGGGGGCACAATGAGCAGTTCTTC. The V and J genes are TRBV30 and TRBJ2-1; possible D gene TRBD2, 7 bases. The CDR3 totals 13 residues. Trimming stripped 4 bases from V and 5 bases from J, with 12 bases between. The germline V gene encodes CDR1 GTSNPN and CDR2 SVGIG (reference sequence).

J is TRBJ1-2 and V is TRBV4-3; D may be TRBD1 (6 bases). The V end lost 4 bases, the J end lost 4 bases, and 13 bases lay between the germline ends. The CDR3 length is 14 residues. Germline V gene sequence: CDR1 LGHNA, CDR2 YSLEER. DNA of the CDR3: TGCGCCAGCAGCCGGAGGGGGACGATCTATGGCTACACCTTC. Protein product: CASSRRGTIYGYTF.

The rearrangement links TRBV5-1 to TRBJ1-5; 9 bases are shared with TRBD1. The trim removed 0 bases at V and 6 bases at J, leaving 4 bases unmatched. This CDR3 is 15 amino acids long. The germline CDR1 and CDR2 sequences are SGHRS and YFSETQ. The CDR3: CASSLGGQGGQPQHF. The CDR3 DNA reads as TGCGCCAGCAGCTTGGGGGGACAGGGCGGTCAGCCCCAGCATTTT.

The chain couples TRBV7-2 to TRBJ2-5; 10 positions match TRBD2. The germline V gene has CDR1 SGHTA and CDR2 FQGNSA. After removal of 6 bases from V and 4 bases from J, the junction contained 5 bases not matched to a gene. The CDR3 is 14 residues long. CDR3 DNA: TGTGCCAGCAGTTACCTAGCGGGAGCAGAGACCCAGTACTTC. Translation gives CASSYLAGAETQYF.

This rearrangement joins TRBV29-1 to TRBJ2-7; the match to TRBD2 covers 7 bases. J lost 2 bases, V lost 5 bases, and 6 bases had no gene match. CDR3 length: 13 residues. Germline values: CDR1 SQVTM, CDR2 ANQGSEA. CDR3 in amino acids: CSVRTSVTYEQYF. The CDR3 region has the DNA TGCAGCGTTAGGACTAGTGTAACCTACGAGCAGTACTTC.

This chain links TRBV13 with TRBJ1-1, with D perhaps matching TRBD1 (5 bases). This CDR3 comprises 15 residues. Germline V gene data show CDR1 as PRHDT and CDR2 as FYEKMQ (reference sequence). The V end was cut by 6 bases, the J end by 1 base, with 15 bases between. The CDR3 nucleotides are TGTGCCAGCAGACCTCCTATCGGACAGAACACTGAAGCTTTCTTT. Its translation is CASRPPIGQNTEAFF.

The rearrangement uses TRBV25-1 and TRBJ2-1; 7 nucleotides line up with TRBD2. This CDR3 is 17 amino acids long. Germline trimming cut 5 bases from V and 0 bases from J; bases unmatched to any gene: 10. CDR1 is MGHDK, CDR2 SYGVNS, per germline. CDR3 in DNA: TGTGCCAGCAGTCGACTCGGTGGCGGGAGCTCCTACAATGAGCAGTTCTTC. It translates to CASSRLGGGSSYNEQFF.

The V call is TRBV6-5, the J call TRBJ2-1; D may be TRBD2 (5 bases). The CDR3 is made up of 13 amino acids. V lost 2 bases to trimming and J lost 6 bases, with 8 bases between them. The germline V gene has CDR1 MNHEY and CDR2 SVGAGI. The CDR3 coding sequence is TGTGCCAGCAGTTACAACCGGGGCAATGAGCAGTTCTTC. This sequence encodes CASSYNRGNEQFF.

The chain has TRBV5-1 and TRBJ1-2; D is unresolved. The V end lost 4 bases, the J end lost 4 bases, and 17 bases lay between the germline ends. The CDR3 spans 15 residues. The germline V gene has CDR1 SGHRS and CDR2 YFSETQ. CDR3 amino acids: CASSQSPTGSYGYTF. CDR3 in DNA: TGCGCCAGCAGCCAAAGCCCCACTGGGAGCTATGGCTACACCTTC.